Listed below are T cell receptor beta chains from one sample, sequenced in a study of T cells after yellow fever vaccination. TCRdb independently ran MiXCR on the 5' RACE reads; one entry per CDR3 protein. The profile shows 250,000 to 300,000 distinct CDR3 sequences, 13% of them singletons. Sequences were derived from CD4+ T cells sorted from PBMCs, sampled 45 days after the yellow fever booster vaccination. Receptors were obtained from a man aged 30-40 years who received the YFV17D yellow fever vaccine. Both conserved end residues are part of each CDR3. A D gene is named only where the DNA matches it firmly. Clone size is shown for a subset of rows, as once, few, many or a class of expanded clone.

d_gene: -; j_gene: TRBJ1-1; v_gene: TRBV28; abundance: few; CDR3aa: CASSPGPLRNTEAFF; CDR3nt: TGTGCCAGCAGTCCCGGGCCACTTCGGAACACTGAAGCTTTCTTT
d_gene: TRBD2; j_gene: TRBJ2-3; v_gene: TRBV11-2; abundance: few; CDR3aa: CASSLAGLTDTQYF; CDR3nt: TGTGCCAGCAGTTTAGCGGGGCTAACAGATACGCAGTATTTT
d_gene: -; j_gene: TRBJ1-2; v_gene: TRBV20-1; abundance: -; CDR3aa: CSAGVITNYGYTF; CDR3nt: TGCAGTGCGGGGGTAATTACTAACTATGGCTACACCTTC
d_gene: -; j_gene: TRBJ2-6; v_gene: TRBV15; abundance: -; CDR3aa: CATAQSSGANVLTF; CDR3nt: TGTGCCACCGCGCAGTCCTCTGGGGCCAACGTCCTGACTTTC
d_gene: -; j_gene: TRBJ2-2; v_gene: TRBV12-3/TRBV12-4; abundance: many; CDR3aa: CASSPSGTLNTGELFF; CDR3nt: TGTGCCAGCAGTCCGTCCGGGACACTGAACACCGGGGAGCTGTTTTTT
d_gene: -; j_gene: TRBJ2-5; v_gene: TRBV5-1; abundance: many; CDR3aa: CASSQGLGETQYF; CDR3nt: TGCGCCAGCAGCCAAGGCTTAGGAGAGACCCAGTACTTC
d_gene: TRBD1; j_gene: TRBJ1-1; v_gene: TRBV24-1; abundance: -; CDR3aa: CATRDRVNTEAFF; CDR3nt: TGTGCCACCAGGGACAGGGTGAACACTGAAGCTTTCTTT
d_gene: -; j_gene: TRBJ1-2; v_gene: TRBV6-5; abundance: few; CDR3aa: CASSPGGGYTF; CDR3nt: TGTGCCAGCAGTCCGGGGGGTGGCTACACCTTC
d_gene: -; j_gene: TRBJ2-3; v_gene: TRBV7-8; abundance: many; CDR3aa: CASSSSGGTDTQYF; CDR3nt: TGTGCCAGCAGCTCCTCGGGCGGAACAGATACGCAGTATTTT
d_gene: -; j_gene: TRBJ2-5; v_gene: TRBV5-1; abundance: -; CDR3aa: CASSLFRMSKETQYF; CDR3nt: TGCGCCAGCAGCTTGTTCAGAATGTCTAAAGAGACCCAGTACTTC
d_gene: -; j_gene: TRBJ2-1; v_gene: TRBV5-1; abundance: -; CDR3aa: CASSLVRMSSYNEQFF; CDR3nt: TGCGCCAGCAGCTTGGTGCGGATGAGCTCCTACAATGAGCAGTTCTTC
d_gene: TRBD1; j_gene: TRBJ2-7; v_gene: TRBV27; abundance: -; CDR3aa: CASSSPNRGKAYEQYF; CDR3nt: TGTGCCAGCAGTTCCCCCAACAGGGGTAAAGCGTACGAGCAGTACTTC
d_gene: TRBD2; j_gene: TRBJ2-7; v_gene: TRBV12-3/TRBV12-4; abundance: -; CDR3aa: CASKRAGISYEQYF; CDR3nt: TGTGCCAGCAAAAGAGCGGGGATCTCCTACGAGCAGTACTTC
d_gene: -; j_gene: TRBJ2-7; v_gene: TRBV6-5; abundance: few; CDR3aa: CASSYSQAESSYEQYF; CDR3nt: TGTGCCAGCAGTTACTCACAAGCGGAGAGCTCCTACGAGCAGTACTTC
d_gene: -; j_gene: TRBJ1-1; v_gene: TRBV7-6; abundance: -; CDR3aa: CTSSVGRGVNTEAFF; CDR3nt: TGTACCAGCAGCGTGGGGCGGGGTGTGAACACTGAAGCTTTCTTT
d_gene: TRBD2; j_gene: TRBJ2-4; v_gene: TRBV7-2; abundance: -; CDR3aa: CASSPRSGSGVDIQYF; CDR3nt: TGTGCCAGCAGCCCTCGTAGCGGGAGCGGGGTGGACATTCAGTACTTC
d_gene: -; j_gene: TRBJ2-5; v_gene: TRBV29-1; abundance: few; CDR3aa: CSVVPGGDETQYF; CDR3nt: TGCAGCGTTGTTCCAGGAGGGGATGAGACCCAGTACTTC
d_gene: -; j_gene: TRBJ2-3; v_gene: TRBV7-2; abundance: -; CDR3aa: CASSLFREDTQYF; CDR3nt: TGTGCCAGCAGCTTATTCAGGGAAGATACGCAGTATTTT
d_gene: -; j_gene: TRBJ2-5; v_gene: TRBV20-1; abundance: -; CDR3aa: CSARPRGSGTQYF; CDR3nt: TGCAGTGCTAGACCCCGGGGAAGTGGAACCCAGTACTTC
d_gene: -; j_gene: TRBJ2-7; v_gene: TRBV20-1; abundance: many; CDR3aa: CSAERVASYEQYF; CDR3nt: TGCAGTGCTGAGCGGGTAGCCTCCTACGAGCAGTACTTC
d_gene: TRBD1; j_gene: TRBJ1-4; v_gene: TRBV20-1; abundance: -; CDR3aa: CSATQGLEKLFF; CDR3nt: TGCAGTGCTACACAGGGGTTGGAAAAACTGTTTTTT
d_gene: TRBD2; j_gene: TRBJ2-7; v_gene: TRBV24-1; abundance: -; CDR3aa: CATSDSRAGDEQYF; CDR3nt: TGTGCCACCAGTGATTCAAGAGCGGGAGACGAGCAGTACTTC
d_gene: TRBD1; j_gene: TRBJ2-7; v_gene: TRBV6-1; abundance: -; CDR3aa: CASSEPGQGSYEQYF; CDR3nt: TGTGCCAGCAGTGAACCGGGACAGGGTTCCTACGAGCAGTACTTC
d_gene: -; j_gene: TRBJ1-5; v_gene: TRBV5-6; abundance: many; CDR3aa: CASSLAGAFSNQPQHF; CDR3nt: TGTGCCAGCAGCTTGGCAGGGGCCTTTAGCAATCAGCCCCAGCATTTT
d_gene: TRBD1; j_gene: TRBJ2-7; v_gene: TRBV11-3; abundance: -; CDR3aa: CASSSSTGAYEQYF; CDR3nt: TGTGCCAGCAGCTCTTCGACAGGGGCCTACGAGCAGTACTTC
d_gene: -; j_gene: TRBJ2-5; v_gene: TRBV5-6; abundance: few; CDR3aa: CASSPGAGAAETQYF; CDR3nt: TGTGCCAGCAGCCCGGGCGCGGGGGCAGCGGAGACCCAGTACTTC
d_gene: TRBD1; j_gene: TRBJ2-1; v_gene: TRBV5-4; abundance: -; CDR3aa: CASSPGQGAGDEQFF; CDR3nt: TGTGCCAGCAGCCCTGGACAGGGGGCTGGAGATGAGCAGTTCTTC
d_gene: -; j_gene: TRBJ1-4; v_gene: TRBV6-1; abundance: -; CDR3aa: CASRSDGNEKLFF; CDR3nt: TGTGCCAGCAGGTCGGACGGTAATGAAAAACTGTTTTTT
d_gene: -; j_gene: TRBJ2-5; v_gene: TRBV20-1; abundance: -; CDR3aa: CSARDLGATQETQYF; CDR3nt: TGCAGTGCTAGAGATTTAGGGGCGACCCAAGAGACCCAGTACTTC
d_gene: -; j_gene: TRBJ2-2; v_gene: TRBV5-1; abundance: few; CDR3aa: CASSLDGGAGRGTNTGELFF; CDR3nt: TGCGCCAGCAGCTTGGATGGGGGCGCCGGAAGAGGAACGAACACCGGGGAGCTGTTTTTT
d_gene: -; j_gene: TRBJ2-1; v_gene: TRBV5-1; abundance: few; CDR3aa: CASSPGPNSHNEQFF; CDR3nt: TGCGCCAGCAGCCCGGGACCCAATTCCCACAATGAGCAGTTCTTC
d_gene: -; j_gene: TRBJ2-1; v_gene: TRBV2; abundance: few; CDR3aa: CASSDSIGEQFF; CDR3nt: TGTGCCAGCAGTGACAGTATAGGAGAGCAGTTCTTC
d_gene: -; j_gene: TRBJ1-5; v_gene: TRBV12-3/TRBV12-4; abundance: few; CDR3aa: CASSAGFNQPQHF; CDR3nt: TGTGCCAGCAGCGCAGGGTTCAATCAGCCCCAGCATTTT
d_gene: -; j_gene: TRBJ2-1; v_gene: TRBV4-3; abundance: -; CDR3aa: CASSMRRENEQFF; CDR3nt: TGCGCCAGCAGCATGAGAAGGGAGAATGAGCAGTTCTTC
d_gene: -; j_gene: TRBJ2-4; v_gene: TRBV20-1; abundance: few; CDR3aa: CSAGRFDVAKNIQYF; CDR3nt: TGCAGTGCCGGGCGGTTCGATGTAGCCAAAAACATTCAGTACTTC
d_gene: -; j_gene: TRBJ1-5; v_gene: TRBV7-2; abundance: few; CDR3aa: CASSLVWARQPQHF; CDR3nt: TGTGCCAGCAGCTTAGTCTGGGCTCGTCAGCCCCAGCATTTT
d_gene: -; j_gene: TRBJ1-5; v_gene: TRBV6-6; abundance: many; CDR3aa: CASSPGLNQPQHF; CDR3nt: TGTGCCAGCAGTCCGGGATTAAATCAGCCCCAGCATTTT
d_gene: -; j_gene: TRBJ2-4; v_gene: TRBV7-9; abundance: -; CDR3aa: CASSLDDKNIQYF; CDR3nt: TGTGCCAGCAGCTTAGATGACAAGAACATTCAGTACTTC
d_gene: -; j_gene: TRBJ1-5; v_gene: TRBV5-1; abundance: few; CDR3aa: CASSLTPDSNQPQHF; CDR3nt: TGCGCCAGCAGCTTGACACCGGATAGCAATCAGCCCCAGCATTTT
d_gene: -; j_gene: TRBJ1-5; v_gene: TRBV20-1; abundance: -; CDR3aa: CSARDPGIQPQHF; CDR3nt: TGCAGTGCTAGAGATCCGGGAATTCAGCCCCAGCATTTT
d_gene: TRBD2; j_gene: TRBJ2-2; v_gene: TRBV7-2; abundance: -; CDR3aa: CATHGPGRDTGELFF; CDR3nt: TGTGCCACCCATGGACCCGGGAGGGACACCGGGGAGCTGTTTTTT
d_gene: -; j_gene: TRBJ2-5; v_gene: TRBV20-1; abundance: -; CDR3aa: CSARASVAIQTQYF; CDR3nt: TGCAGTGCTAGAGCGTCCGTGGCCATACAGACCCAGTACTTC
d_gene: TRBD1; j_gene: TRBJ2-3; v_gene: TRBV6-6; abundance: -; CDR3aa: CATSGQGTDTQYF; CDR3nt: TGTGCCACCTCCGGACAGGGCACAGATACGCAGTATTTT
d_gene: TRBD1; j_gene: TRBJ2-2; v_gene: TRBV5-5; abundance: -; CDR3aa: CASSFYRGSNTGELFF; CDR3nt: TGTGCCAGCAGCTTCTACAGGGGGTCGAACACCGGGGAGCTGTTTTTT
d_gene: TRBD2; j_gene: TRBJ2-1; v_gene: TRBV6-1; abundance: -; CDR3aa: CASSPLGLAGVSYNEQFF; CDR3nt: TGTGCCAGCAGCCCCCTGGGACTAGCGGGAGTTTCCTACAATGAGCAGTTCTTC
d_gene: -; j_gene: TRBJ2-7; v_gene: TRBV7-2; abundance: few; CDR3aa: CASSSYRSGNYEQYF; CDR3nt: TGTGCCAGCAGCTCCTATCGGAGCGGAAACTACGAGCAGTACTTC
d_gene: -; j_gene: TRBJ2-5; v_gene: TRBV7-9; abundance: few; CDR3aa: CATAGVTQYF; CDR3nt: TGTGCCACCGCCGGGGTAACCCAGTACTTC
d_gene: TRBD1; j_gene: TRBJ2-7; v_gene: TRBV7-8; abundance: few; CDR3aa: CASSLLQGAYEQYF; CDR3nt: TGTGCCAGCAGCTTACTACAGGGGGCTTACGAGCAGTACTTC
d_gene: TRBD1; j_gene: TRBJ2-7; v_gene: TRBV5-6; abundance: -; CDR3aa: CASSRGQGRDEQYF; CDR3nt: TGTGCCAGCAGCCGGGGACAGGGGAGGGACGAGCAGTACTTC
d_gene: -; j_gene: TRBJ2-7; v_gene: TRBV7-9; abundance: -; CDR3aa: CASSLGAVPIYEQYF; CDR3nt: TGTGCCAGCAGCTTAGGGGCAGTTCCGATTTACGAGCAGTACTTC
d_gene: -; j_gene: TRBJ2-1; v_gene: TRBV12-3/TRBV12-4; abundance: few; CDR3aa: CASSLLVTNEQFF; CDR3nt: TGTGCCAGCAGTTTATTGGTGACCAATGAGCAGTTCTTC
d_gene: -; j_gene: TRBJ2-6; v_gene: TRBV28; abundance: -; CDR3aa: CASSPAGSGANVLTF; CDR3nt: TGTGCCAGCAGCCCGGCCGGGTCTGGGGCCAACGTCCTGACTTTC
d_gene: -; j_gene: TRBJ2-7; v_gene: TRBV7-2; abundance: -; CDR3aa: CASSLVTGRVSYEQYF; CDR3nt: TGTGCCAGCAGCTTAGTTACCGGGAGAGTCTCCTACGAGCAGTACTTC